Each of the 13 T cell receptor beta chains below was sequenced from the same sample in a study of blood T cells in healthy people across ages. Next came a second PCR, run for about 6 to 12 cycles, which used a sample-barcoded 5' primer along with a J-beta primer mix. A single record per CDR3 protein comes from TCRdb applying MiXCR to the 5' RACE reads. The sample shows about 1,500,000 distinct CDR3 sequences, approximately 40% of them seen only once. Sequenced material: blood. The source of these receptors is a woman younger than 30 in good health.

This clonotype was observed a few times. V gene TRBV4-1 combines with J gene TRBJ1-5, with D maybe TRBD1 (6 bases). V lost 3 bases, J lost 0 bases, and 18 bases lay in between. This CDR3 has 18 amino acids. Germline V gives CDR1 MGHRA, CDR2 YSYEKL. This CDR3 reads CASSHGTGLRYSNQPQHF. CDR3 bases: TGCGCCAGCAGCCATGGTACAGGGCTGCGATATAGCAATCAGCCCCAGCATTTT.

On this clonotype: A read error may produce the germline difference seen at one junction end. The rearrangement links TRBV7-8 to TRBJ2-3; D is uncertain. CDR1 is SGHVS and CDR2 is FQNEAQ in the germline V gene. The CDR3 has 15 residues. In nucleotides, the CDR3 is TGTACCAGCAGCTTAGCTGTAGAGACCACAGATACGCAGTATTTT. Protein product: CTSSLAVETTDTQYF.

This clonotype was found a few times. V is TRBV10-3 and J is TRBJ1-5; D perhaps matches TRBD1 (6 bases). Germline-derived CDR1 and CDR2 are ENHRY and SYGVKD. The ends were cut back, 3 bases at V and 3 bases at J, with 9 bases in the middle. The CDR3 is 14 amino acids. CDR3 coding DNA: TGTGCCATCAGTGAACAGGGAACCAATCAGCCCCAGCATTTT. Translation: CAISEQGTNQPQHF.

Turning to this clonotype: The junction shows a germline mismatch at one end, possibly a read error. This chain joins TRBV7-7 and TRBJ2-3, with 8 bases fitting TRBD2. Germline V CDR1 and CDR2: SSHAT, FNYEAQ (reference sequence). This CDR3 comprises 15 residues. In nucleotides, the CDR3 is TGTGCTAGCAGCTCGGGACTAGGGGGAACGGATACGCAGTATTTT. Its protein is CASSSGLGGTDTQYF.

The chain recombines TRBV24-1 with TRBJ2-7; no firm D call. With 4 bases removed from V and 5 bases from J, the gap between germline ends came to 5 bases. In germline, CDR1 is KGHDR, CDR2 SFDVKD. The CDR3 is 11 amino acids. The CDR3 loop is CATSDVDEQYF. The CDR3, as DNA: TGTGCCACCAGTGACGTGGACGAGCAGTACTTC.

This clonotype has just one count. The rearrangement uses TRBV10-3 and TRBJ2-3; 7 bases fit TRBD2. V lost 4 bases, J lost 0 bases, and 4 bases stayed unmatched. CDR1 and CDR2 from the germline V gene are ENHRY and SYGVKD. The CDR3 is 15 amino acids. The CDR3 reads CAISAGGLSTDTQYF. The DNA of the CDR3 is TGTGCCATCAGTGCGGGGGGACTTAGCACAGATACGCAGTATTTT.

This chain joins TRBV9 and TRBJ2-7; TRBD1 might be the D (5 bases). Per germline, CDR1 SGDLS and CDR2 YYNGEE. The CDR3 consists of 15 residues. Between the trimmed V and J ends, which lost 4 bases and 7 bases, there was a span of 21 bases. CDR3 DNA sequence: TGTGCCAGCAGCCTCCTGGGGCAGAGCAGCAATGAGCAGTACTTC. It codes for CASSLLGQSSNEQYF.

The chain carries TRBV6-5 and TRBJ1-2; D unresolved. Germline CDR1 and CDR2: MNHEY and SVGAGI. With 0 bases removed from V and 2 bases from J, the gap between germline ends came to 7 bases. This CDR3 region has 14 residues. This CDR3 is CASSYSGRNYGYTF. In nucleotides, the CDR3 is TGTGCCAGCAGTTACTCTGGACGGAACTATGGCTACACCTTC.

In this sample, this clonotype turned up many times. The chain couples TRBV2 to TRBJ2-5; 7 bases are shared with TRBD1. The length of the CDR3 is 16 residues. Losses at the gene ends were 0 bases for V and 1 base for J; bases not matched to a gene: 5. CDR1 and CDR2 (germline): SNHLY, FYNNEI. The CDR3 here is CASSEALDRFQETQYF. Here the CDR3 DNA reads TGTGCCAGCAGTGAAGCATTGGACAGGTTCCAAGAGACCCAGTACTTC. Complete variable domain (other parts from reference TRBV2 and TRBJ2-5): EPEVTQTPSHQVTQMGQEVILRCVPISNHLYFYWYRQILGQKVEFLVSFYNNEISEKSEIFDDQFSVERPDGSNFTLKIRSTKLEDSAMYFCASSEALDRFQETQYFGPGTRLLVL.

This clonotype showed up many times. This chain links TRBV4-1 with TRBJ2-1, with D possibly being TRBD1 (7 bases). The CDR3 covers 18 residues. The V gene lost 7 bases and the J gene lost 2 bases, with 24 bases spanning the gap. Germline V gene data show CDR1 as MGHRA and CDR2 as YSYEKL. The CDR3 DNA sequence: TGCGCCAGCAAGGGACTCCAACAGGGGCCCCAGGCCTACAATGAGCAGTTCTTC. Amino acids: CASKGLQQGPQAYNEQFF.

This clonotype has just a few counts. The gene calls are TRBV5-8 and TRBJ2-1; 12 nucleotides align to TRBD2. Germline V lookup: CDR1 SGHTS, CDR2 YDEGEE. The CDR3 is 16 residues long. V lost 2 bases and J lost 4; bases outside the gene matches: 4. Here the CDR3 reads CASSFGTSGWYNEQFF. CDR3 in DNA: TGTGCCAGCAGCTTCGGGACTAGCGGGTGGTACAATGAGCAGTTCTTC.

This chain links TRBV3-1 with TRBJ1-2, with D possibly matching TRBD1 (5 bases). V shed 4 bases and J shed 4 bases, with 19 bases lying between them. The CDR3 length is 16 residues. CDR1 is LGHDT, CDR2 YNNKEL, per germline (reference sequence). The CDR3 is CASSRGTTNVRYGYTF. CDR3 nucleotides: TGTGCCAGCAGCCGTGGGACGACAAATGTGCGCTATGGCTACACCTTC.

This clonotype was detected a few times. This sequence joins TRBV9 and TRBJ1-1; a possible D gene is TRBD1 (6 bases). V was cut by 4 bases and J by 4 bases, with 17 bases left in between. The CDR3 spans 15 residues. CDR1 is SGDLS and CDR2 is YYNGEE in the germline V gene. The CDR3 spells CASSKRGGPLTEAFF. The CDR3 DNA follows: TGTGCCAGCAGCAAGCGGGGGGGGCCACTCACTGAAGCTTTCTTT.